A single T cell receptor beta chain is shown here with its context. Its antigen is still unknown. Preparation of the TCRbeta library used unique molecular identifiers. TCRdb reprocessed the PCR reads via MiXCR and lists one record per CDR3 protein. The sample has roughly 400,000 distinct CDR3 sequences; roughly 44% are singletons. The entry originates in a study of T-cell reconstitution after alpha-beta-depleted transplantation in children. Study findings and constraints: Expanded clones from the graft, numbering several hundred, reportedly supplied alpha-beta T cells about two months after transplant. Certain patients had high TCRbeta diversity at day 60, and it came from recipient T cells and thymic progenitors that survived. T-cell numbers and diversity one year post-transplant derived largely from freshly generated T cells.

Material: PBMCs, obtained before TCRalphabeta/CD19-depleted stem cell transplant. This TCR derives from a girl under 10 years old with aplastic anemia, due to receive a stem cell transplant.

In DNA, the CDR3 is TGTGCCAGCAGCCCCCGACTAGCCGGAGACACAGATACGCAGTATTTT. Protein sequence: CASSPRLAGDTDTQYF. The V call is TRBV4-2, the J call TRBJ2-3, with 7 nucleotides matching TRBD2. J was trimmed by 2 bases and V by 4 bases; bases with no gene match: 9. The CDR3 has 16 amino acids. Germline CDR1 and CDR2: LGHNA and YNFKEQ.